This T cell receptor (beta chain) was recovered during a study of T-cell memory formation after mild COVID-19. 5'RACE with constant-segment primers built TCRalpha and TCRbeta cDNA libraries with UMIs. TCRdb redid the calling of the 5' RACE reads with MiXCR, one entry per CDR3 protein. The table records about 410,000 distinct CDR3 sequences, 23% of them present only once. Germline V lookup: CDR1 KGHDR, CDR2 SFDVKD. This CDR3 is 13 amino acids long. V lost 3 bases to trimming and J lost 0 bases, with 4 bases between them. Sequencing used PBMCs or a T cell subset sorted from them (not recorded which). The chain carries TRBV24-1 and TRBJ1-1; D uncertain. The receptor was derived from an adult woman who had mild COVID-19 (a few samples of this study predate the infection). Cell type and time point are not known. CDR3 nucleotide sequence: TGTGCCACCAGTGATGGACTGAACACTGAAGCTTTCTTT. Translating gives CATSDGLNTEAFF.